Each of the 25 T cell receptor beta chains below was sequenced from the same sample in a study of Graves' ophthalmopathy and Graves' hyperthyroidism. RNA transcripts were the source from which TCR beta CDR3 regions were amplified. HTBI-primed RT-PCR formed the first round, and a multiplex PCR formed the second. A single record per CDR3 protein comes from TCRdb applying MiXCR to the multiplex PCR reads. Among around 590,000 distinct CDR3 sequences listed, about 40% were seen once. Sequenced sample: peripheral blood or thyroid tissue (not recorded which). Receptor source: an adult man with Graves' hyperthyroidism.

This clonotype was counted at least ten times. V is TRBV7-6 and J is TRBJ2-5; possible D gene TRBD2, 6 bases. Deletions cut 5 bases from V and 0 bases from J, with 16 bases between. This CDR3 is 16 amino acids long. Germline CDR1 and CDR2: SGHVS and FNYEAQ. The CDR3 nucleotides are TGTGCCAGCAGCCCGCACCCCCTAGCGAACCAAGAGACCCAGTACTTC. This translates into CASSPHPLANQETQYF. The full variable domain, its missing parts supplied by reference TRBV7-6 and TRBJ2-5, is GAGVSQSPRYKVTKRGQDVALRCDPISGHVSLYWYRQALGQGPEFLTYFNYEAQQDKSGLPNDRFSAERPEGSISTLTIQRTEQRDSAMYRCASSPHPLANQETQYFGPGTRLLVL.

This clonotype was observed many times. This chain links TRBV7-9 with TRBJ1-1; TRBD1 might be the D (6 bases). V lost 3 bases and J lost 11, with 19 bases in between. The CDR3 is 14 residues long. In germline, CDR1 is SEHNR, CDR2 FQNEAQ (reference sequence). CDR3 amino acids: CASSFGGQTNGAFF. In DNA, the CDR3 is TGTGCCAGCAGCTTCGGGGGGCAGACCAACGGGGCTTTCTTT.

This clonotype came up once. This CDR3 fails to terminate in the conserved phenylalanine or tryptophan, so it likely reflects a read error. The chain links TRBV12-3 or TRBV12-4 to TRBJ2-2, with a tentative D call TRBD2 (5 bases). This CDR3 comprises 14 residues. V was shortened by 3 bases and J by 4 bases, with 9 bases between the two germline ends. The CDR3: CASSFLRGTGELFL. In DNA form, the CDR3 reads TGTGCCAGCAGTTTCCTCCGGGGCACCGGGGAGCTGTTTTTG.

This chain connects TRBV3-1 to TRBJ1-4; 10 nucleotides agree with TRBD1. Trimming at V came to 5 bases and at J to 8 bases, leaving 8 bases not matched to a gene. This CDR3 spans 15 amino acids. Germline V gene data show CDR1 as LGHDT and CDR2 as YNNKEL (reference sequence). CDR3 residues: CASSSTGGGREKLFF. CDR3 sequence (DNA): TGTGCCAGCAGCTCGACAGGGGGCGGTAGGGAAAAACTGTTTTTT.

This clonotype has ten or more counts. V is TRBV5-6 and J is TRBJ2-7; D is possibly TRBD2 (5 bases). Trimming removed 0 bases at V and 2 bases at J, with 9 bases between. The CDR3 has 14 amino acids. The V gene's germline CDR1 is SGHDT and CDR2 YYEEEE. This CDR3 reads CASSLGLRAYEQYF. The CDR3 nucleotides read TGTGCCAGCAGCTTGGGACTACGGGCCTACGAGCAGTACTTC.

This clonotype appeared many times. V and J are TRBV19 and TRBJ1-5; the D is unclear. Germline values: CDR1 LNHDA, CDR2 SQIVND (reference sequence). V lost 5 bases and J lost 0, with 8 bases in between. There are 14 residues in the CDR3. The CDR3 loop reads CASSALYSNQPQHF. Written as DNA, the CDR3 is TGTGCCAGTAGTGCTCTTTATAGCAATCAGCCCCAGCATTTT.

In this sample, this clonotype turned up once. At one end the junction does not follow the germline gene, possibly because of a read error. CDR3 nucleotides: TGTGACAGCAGCTTTCTGAACACTGAAGCTTTCTTT. This sequence encodes CDSSFLNTEAFF. The chain employs TRBV4-2 and TRBJ1-1; no clear D gene. Germline CDR1 LGHNA, CDR2 YNFKEQ. The CDR3 is 12 residues long.

Details on this clonotype: Since a much larger clone is just one base distant, this may be a read error. The CDR3 reads CASRLIRKLRQGALRYTF. Here the CDR3 DNA reads TGCGCCAGTCGCCTAATACGAAAACTGAGACAGGGCGCCTTGCGCTACACCTTC. The gene calls are TRBV10-1 and TRBJ1-2; TRBD1 agrees at 7 bases. The CDR3 runs 18 residues. The V and J ends lost 9 bases and 9 bases, in that order; junction bases with no gene match: 28. The germline V gene has CDR1 WNHNN and CDR2 SYGVQD (reference sequence).

V gene TRBV7-9 combines with J gene TRBJ1-2; D gene unclear. The CDR3 covers 15 residues. CDR1 is SEHNR, CDR2 FQNEAQ, per germline (reference sequence). Trimming left V 1 base short and J 6 bases short, with 15 bases between. DNA for the CDR3: TGTGCCAGCAGCTTAGGAGGAGCCCCGGATCATGGCTACACCTTC. This translates into CASSLGGAPDHGYTF. Combining the CDR3 with reference TRBV7-9 and TRBJ1-2 gives the whole variable domain DTGVSQNPRHKITKRGQNVTFRCDPISEHNRLYWYRQTLGQGPEFLTYFQNEAQLEKSRLLSDRFSAERPKGSFSTLEIQRTEQGDSAMYLCASSLGGAPDHGYTFGSGTRLTVV.

This clonotype was observed at least ten times. The CDR3 reads CASSLSQAGELFF. DNA of the CDR3: TGTGCCAGCAGCTTAAGTCAGGCCGGGGAGCTGTTTTTT. The gene calls are TRBV7-3 and TRBJ2-2, with D unresolved. CDR3 size: 13 residues. The V and J ends lost 1 base and 6 bases respectively, with 6 bases between them. From germline, CDR1 is SGHTA and CDR2 FQGTGA.

Many counts were recorded for this clonotype. The rearrangement uses TRBV6-5 and TRBJ2-7; no clear D. Germline V gene lookup returns CDR1 MNHEY and CDR2 SVGAGI. The V end was cut by 5 bases, the J end by 5 bases, with 13 bases between. The CDR3 has 13 amino acids. This CDR3 is CASSTDTAHEQYF. CDR3 nucleotides: TGTGCCAGCAGTACCGACACGGCCCACGAGCAGTACTTC.

This clonotype was counted ten times or more. CDR3 nucleotide sequence: TGTGCCAGCAGCACCTTTCCGGGTCAGCCCCAGCATTTT. Amino acid sequence: CASSTFPGQPQHF. The gene calls are TRBV27 and TRBJ1-5; no definite D call. In germline, CDR1 is MNHEY, CDR2 SMNVEV (reference sequence). V was shortened by 6 bases and J by 6 bases, with 12 bases between the two germline ends. The CDR3 is 13 residues long.

This clonotype appeared many times. V is TRBV6-5 and J is TRBJ2-7, with TRBD1 identical over 10 bases. V gave up 10 bases and J gave up 2 bases; unmatched junction bases: 5. The germline V gene has CDR1 MNHEY and CDR2 SVGAGI. This CDR3 region has 13 residues. The CDR3 nucleotides read TGTGCCACATGGACAGGGGGGACCTACGAGCAGTACTTC. As protein: CATWTGGTYEQYF.

Ten or more counts support this clonotype. The chain uses TRBV2 and TRBJ2-5; the D call may be TRBD1 or TRBD2 (5 bases each). V was cut by 1 base and J by 4 bases, with 19 bases left in between. This CDR3 spans 17 amino acids. Germline values: CDR1 SNHLY, CDR2 FYNNEI. CDR3 nucleotide sequence: TGTGCCAGCAGTGAAGGGGGGTGGGTGAGCCACCCAGAGACCCAGTACTTC. Its translation: CASSEGGWVSHPETQYF.

There are many counts of this clonotype. This chain links TRBV29-1 with TRBJ1-2; no clear D. Between the trimmed V and J ends, which lost 7 bases and 3 bases, there was a span of 15 bases. The CDR3 extends over 13 amino acids. Per germline, CDR1 SQVTM and CDR2 ANQGSEA. The CDR3 DNA follows: TGCAGCGGATCAGGAGCGCTCGACTATGGCTACACCTTC. Its protein product is CSGSGALDYGYTF.

This clonotype appeared many times. The chain carries TRBV29-1 and TRBJ2-7, with a possible D match to TRBD2 (6 bases). From germline, CDR1 is SQVTM and CDR2 ANQGSEA. V lost 5 bases and J 3 bases, leaving 11 bases between the germline ends. The CDR3 consists of 12 residues. In DNA, the CDR3 is TGCAGCGTTAGTCTAGCGAACTACGAGCAGTACTTC. Translation: CSVSLANYEQYF.

The chain couples TRBV4-1 to TRBJ2-7; TRBD1 matches at 8 bases. The CDR3 is 14 residues long. Germline assignment: CDR1 MGHRA and CDR2 YSYEKL. J gave up 2 bases and V 4 bases, and 4 bases lay outside the gene matches. The CDR3 protein is CASSLDRGAYEQYF. The DNA of the CDR3 is TGCGCCAGCAGCCTCGACAGGGGCGCCTACGAGCAGTACTTC.

This clonotype appeared many times. The chain has TRBV12-3 or TRBV12-4 and TRBJ1-1; 7 bases agree with TRBD1. After removal of 1 base from V and 4 bases from J, the junction contained 3 bases not matched to a gene. CDR3 size: 14 residues. The CDR3 coding sequence is TGTGCCAGCAGTTTAGTAGGGGGCCCCACTGAAGCTTTCTTT. Its protein is CASSLVGGPTEAFF.

This clonotype was counted many times. The chain links TRBV7-8 to TRBJ1-2; D uncertain. CDR3 length equals 14 residues. CDR1 is SGHVS and CDR2 is FQNEAQ in the germline V gene. Trimming took off 0 bases at V and 6 bases at J, with 11 bases between the two ends. CDR3 DNA: TGTGCCAGCAGCTTAGCAGGTACAGCCAATGGCTACACCTTC. Protein: CASSLAGTANGYTF.

The chain employs TRBV24-1 and TRBJ2-2; 8 bases match TRBD2. CDR3 size: 17 residues. Trimming cost V 1 base and J 4 bases; bases outside gene matches: 7. The germline V gene has CDR1 KGHDR and CDR2 SFDVKD. This chain's CDR3 is CATSDFGAGEATGELFF. The CDR3 DNA reads TGTGCCACCAGTGATTTCGGAGCGGGGGAGGCCACCGGGGAGCTGTTTTTT.

The chain joins TRBV2 to TRBJ2-7; 9 bases are a match to TRBD2. The J segment lost 3 bases and the V segment lost 5 bases, leaving 5 bases of the junction unmatched. This CDR3 has 14 amino acids. Germline V CDR1 and CDR2: SNHLY, FYNNEI. CDR3 bases: TGTGCCAGCAGTTCCCAGCGGGAGGTCTACGAGCAGTACTTC. Protein sequence: CASSSQREVYEQYF. Full variable domain (missing parts from reference TRBV2 and TRBJ2-7): EPEVTQTPSHQVTQMGQEVILRCVPISNHLYFYWYRQILGQKVEFLVSFYNNEISEKSEIFDDQFSVERPDGSNFTLKIRSTKLEDSAMYFCASSSQREVYEQYFGPGTRLTVT.

The V call is TRBV7-9, the J call TRBJ2-1; 8 positions match TRBD1. V trimming: 11 bases; J trimming: 9 bases; junction bases outside the gene matches: 12. In germline, CDR1 is SEHNR, CDR2 FQNEAQ (reference sequence). The CDR3 has 13 amino acids. The CDR3, as DNA: TGTGCCCTGGGGACAGGACCCCTTGGTGAGCAGTTCTTC. Amino acid sequence: CALGTGPLGEQFF.

V is TRBV20-1 and J is TRBJ2-2, with 9 positions matching TRBD1. This CDR3 is built from 16 residues. Losses at the gene ends were 3 bases for V and 7 bases for J; bases not matched to a gene: 12. Per the germline V gene, CDR1 is DFQATT and CDR2 is SNEGSKA (reference sequence). The CDR3 loop reads CSASESGTGSGGELFF. The CDR3 DNA reads as TGCAGTGCTAGTGAATCCGGGACAGGGAGCGGCGGGGAGCTGTTTTTT.

Many counts were recorded for this clonotype. J is TRBJ2-2 and V is TRBV6-1, with 7 bases lining up with TRBD1. Germline V gene sequence: CDR1 MNHNS, CDR2 SASEGT. The CDR3 extends over 14 amino acids. Unmatched junction bases numbered 5, after V lost 7 bases and J lost 3 bases. CDR3 sequence reads: CASKGQRYTGELFF. In nucleotides, the CDR3 is TGTGCCAGCAAGGGACAGAGATACACCGGGGAGCTGTTTTTT.

This clonotype was recorded at least ten times. The chain carries TRBV12-3 or TRBV12-4 and TRBJ2-5; D not resolved. Trimming cost V 3 bases and J 4 bases, with 12 bases left between them. This CDR3 spans 14 amino acids. The CDR3 spells CASSLVPGAETQYF. The CDR3 DNA reads TGTGCCAGCAGTTTGGTCCCAGGAGCAGAGACCCAGTACTTC.